These 15 T cell receptor delta chains originate from one sample sequenced in a study of gamma-delta T cells after stem cell transplantation. TCRdb reanalysed the RT-PCR reads via CATT. The data hold approximately 2,000 delta-chain clones, with about 15% observed a single time. The specimen sequenced was gamma-delta T cells. These receptors all come from a human donor. It is not recorded whose cells these are; they may come from a transplant donor.

Only a few counts were recorded for this clone. Other DNA variants within this sample encode the same CDR3. The chain uses TRDV2 and TRDJ1; 8 nucleotides match TRDD3. The CDR3 is 22 residues long. Trimming at V came to 0 bases and at J to 2 bases, leaving 25 bases not matched to a gene. CDR1 is GEAIGNYY, CDR2 EKD, per germline. DNA of the CDR3: TGTGCCTGTGACACCGTGAGGACTGGGGGTTACTCGACGCCCGACCGTACCGATAAACTCATCTTT. This codes for CACDTVRTGGYSTPDRTDKLIF.

This clone is labeled as medium-sized. This chain connects TRDV2 to TRDJ1; 12 nucleotides line up with TRDD3. The trim removed 1 base at V and 0 bases at J, leaving 20 bases unmatched. This CDR3 is 22 amino acids long. Germline values: CDR1 GEAIGNYY, CDR2 EKD. The CDR3 protein is CACDTVGTGGYTHSEYTDKLIF. CDR3 nucleotide sequence: TGTGCCTGTGACACGGTGGGAACTGGGGGATACACTCACTCAGAGTACACCGATAAACTCATCTTT.

CDR3 sequence: CALGEPPYFLPRHTGGYGIAQLFF. In DNA form, the CDR3 reads TGTGCTCTTGGGGAGCCGCCTTACTTCCTACCCCGGCATACTGGGGGATACGGGATAGCACAACTCTTCTTT. This rearrangement joins TRDV1 to TRDJ2, with TRDD3 matching over 13 bases. From germline, CDR1 is TSWWSYY and CDR2 QGS. The CDR3 loop spans 24 amino acids. V lost 3 bases to trimming and J lost 7 bases; unmatched junction nucleotides: 29.

The chain recombines TRDV2 with TRDJ1; D is possibly TRDD3 (5 bases). Per germline, CDR1 GEAIGNYY and CDR2 EKD. V lost 0 bases to trimming and J lost 7 bases, with 29 bases between them. The CDR3 is made up of 19 amino acids. The chain's CDR3 is CACDTGTRVEIGDGRKLIF. In nucleotides, the CDR3 is TGTGCCTGTGACACCGGAACTCGGGTGGAGATCGGGGACGGCCGTAAACTCATCTTT.

Notes on this clone: A junction boundary mismatches the germline segment, possibly from a read error. This chain uses TRDV2 with TRDJ1; a possible D gene is TRDD2 (5 bases). Germline V gives CDR1 GEAIGNYY, CDR2 EKD. This CDR3 spans 18 amino acids. CDR3 nucleotide sequence: TGTGCCAGTGACCCATTCCTGAGGGAGACGCGTTGCACCGATAAACTCATCTTT. This translates into CASDPFLRETRCTDKLIF.

Notes on this clone: TCRdb assigns this DNA the protein of a much larger clone, which departs from its translation at residue 13; this likely reflects a read error, and the protein shown comes from translating the DNA. The gene calls are TRDV1 and TRDJ1; 9 nucleotides align to TRDD3. CDR1 and CDR2 from the germline V gene are TSWWSYY and QGS. The J segment lost 0 bases and the V segment lost 2 bases, leaving 19 bases of the junction unmatched. The CDR3 totals 21 residues. DNA of the CDR3: TGTGCTCTTGGGGAAAGGACGATCTGGGGGATGGGGGAGTTGGACACCGATAAACTCATCTTT. Translation gives CALGERTIWGMGELDTDKLIF.

About this clone: The junction differs from germline at one of its ends, possibly a read error. The identical CDR3 is also encoded by other nucleotide sequences in the sample. The rearrangement joins TRDV1 to TRDJ2; no firm D call. Germline V gives CDR1 TSWWSYY, CDR2 QGS. The CDR3 loop spans 16 amino acids. The CDR3 loop is CALGSGLKALTAQLFF. Written as DNA, the CDR3 is TGTGCCCTTGGTTCTGGCCTAAAAGCTTTGACAGCACAACTCTTCTTT.

This clone was counted a few times. This likely stems from a read error, as it lies one base from a far larger clone. This sample includes further DNA sequences coding for the same CDR3. This chain joins TRDV2 and TRDJ1; D is perhaps TRDD3 (5 bases). Per germline, CDR1 GEAIGNYY and CDR2 EKD. Between the trimmed V and J ends, which lost 0 bases and 1 base, there was a span of 29 bases. This CDR3 is built from 21 residues. The CDR3 loop reads CACDTVESNRRTGGLTDKLIF. DNA for the CDR3: TGTGCCTGTGACACCGTTGAGTCCAACCGGCGTACTGGTGGACTCACCGATAAACTCATCTTT.

On this clone itself: The protein here is the DNA translation, as the TCRdb protein differs from it at residue 3. The chain joins TRDV2 to TRDJ1; 9 nucleotides align to TRDD3. CDR3 length: 19 amino acids. Per the germline V gene, CDR1 is GEAIGNYY and CDR2 is EKD. For the CDR3, the DNA is TGTGCCCGTGACACTGTTACTGGGGGACAGACTACGTACACCGATAAACTCATCTTT. Translated: CARDTVTGGQTTYTDKLIF.

The chain employs TRDV3 and TRDJ1, with 8 bases lining up with TRDD3. CDR1 TVYSNPD and CDR2 GDNSRS come from the germline V gene (reference sequence). J gave up 0 bases and V 3 bases, and 24 bases lay outside the gene matches. The CDR3 contains 20 residues. Here the CDR3 reads CALKVLTYWGCDEYTDKLIF. The CDR3 DNA sequence: TGTGCCTTGAAGGTCCTCACTTACTGGGGGTGCGACGAGTACACCGATAAACTCATCTTT.

A note on this clone: A read error may explain this, as a much larger clone is one base away. This chain links TRDV2 with TRDJ1; 13 nucleotides align to TRDD3. The CDR3 has 25 amino acids. From germline, CDR1 is GEAIGNYY and CDR2 EKD. CDR3 sequence reads: CASDTVDPTSTGGYAPQLYTDKLIF. CDR3 bases: TGTGCCAGTGACACCGTGGACCCCACGAGTACTGGGGGATACGCACCCCAACTGTACACCGATAAACTCATCTTT.

This clone counts as medium-sized. Other DNA sequences in this sample translate to the same CDR3. The genes are TRDV2 and TRDJ1; 10 bases map to TRDD3. Trimming at V came to 0 bases and at J to 2 bases, leaving 11 bases not matched to a gene. Germline CDR1 and CDR2: GEAIGNYY and EKD. The CDR3 loop spans 18 amino acids. CDR3 sequence (DNA): TGTGCCTGTGACACCGTAAAGGGGGGATACGGGCGGACCGATAAACTCATCTTT. It specifies CACDTVKGGYGRTDKLIF.

The chain links TRAV29/DV5 to TRDJ1; TRDD3 matches at 13 bases. The V and J ends lost 3 bases and 4 bases, in that order; junction bases with no gene match: 27. CDR1 is NSMFDY, CDR2 ISSIKDK, per germline. The CDR3 extends over 22 amino acids. The CDR3 nucleotides are TGTGCAGCAACCATTTCCCCTTCCCGTTACTGGGGGATACGGACCAGGTACGATAAACTCATCTTT. Its protein product is CAATISPSRYWGIRTRYDKLIF.

In this sample, this clone turned up a few times. The V call is TRDV1, the J call TRDJ1, with 9 bases lining up with TRDD3. CDR3 length equals 19 residues. With V trimmed by 1 base and J by 8 bases, 20 bases remained unmatched. CDR1 TSWWSYY and CDR2 QGS come from the germline V gene. The chain's CDR3 is CALGERGYGAESGTLKLIF. CDR3 DNA: TGTGCTCTTGGGGAACGGGGATACGGTGCAGAAAGTGGAACGTTGAAACTCATCTTT.

This clone was detected a few times. A read error likely explains this, since a far larger clone differs by one base. Other nucleotide sequences in the sample specify the same CDR3. This chain joins TRDV3 and TRDJ1; a possible D gene is TRDD3 (5 bases). This CDR3 spans 20 amino acids. Trimming removed 4 bases at V and 0 bases at J, with 33 bases between. CDR1 TVYSNPD and CDR2 GDNSRS come from the germline V gene (reference sequence). The CDR3 reads CASGDSTPTGVMANTDKLIF. In nucleotides, the CDR3 is TGTGCCTCAGGGGACTCTACGCCGACCGGGGTGATGGCCAACACCGATAAACTCATCTTT.